This entry describes one T cell receptor (beta chain). Going by frequency alone, this clonotype is medium-sized (0.01 to 0.1%); a count is unavailable. Its binding antigen is unknown. The donors whose samples were sequenced had carbamazepine-induced Stevens-Johnson syndrome or toxic epidermal necrolysis (CBZ-SJS/TEN). The peripheral blood repertoires were taken from CBZ-SJS/TEN patients of two origins, about 5 Han Chinese and roughly 6 European. To search for drug-specific clonotypes, the T cell receptor repertoires of patients with drug-induced severe cutaneous adverse reactions were profiled by next-generation sequencing. RNA was isolated either from blister cells of skin lesions or from peripheral blood mononuclear cells. The sample is drawn from a study of T cells in severe cutaneous drug reactions (dated by TCRdb to between 2018 and 2021). Background for the entire study: Between the early 2010s and the late 2010s, patients were recruited from Taiwan, Thailand and a European registry network. Only patients with a probable or definite SJS/TEN or DRESS diagnosis by RegiSCAR criteria were enrolled. Assignment of the culprit drug relied on both the Naranjo algorithm and the ALDEN drug causality algorithm. Blister fluids/cells, PBMC and other biological samples were taken from patients in the acute stage or the recovery stage. The study combined bulk TCR sequencing with single-cell sequencing, quantitative PCR validation, functional assays and transgenic mouse experiments. To build the libraries, iRepertoire multiplex PCR was used, and the authors pointed to a comparison in which iRepertoire and 5' RACE methods, with or without UMI, captured abundant clonotypes similarly.

Library preparation used the iRepertoire multiplex PCR system with TCR subtype-specific primers for both bulk and single-cell sequencing. Bulk TCR beta libraries were generated by multiplex PCR with primers targeting V, D and J gene regions. Each sample contributed roughly 95-500 ng of RNA as input for preparing the bulk TCR library. An Illumina MiSeq was used to sequence bulk TCR beta amplicons. As for how the authors treated the data: Sample misassignments and low-quality sequencing reads were filtered out during quality control steps. CDR3 was defined as the amino acids lying between the Y[YFLI]C motif of the V-gene and the [FW]GXGT motif of the J-segment. TRBV and TRBJ gene assignments and CDR3 clonotypes followed the IMGT database. TRBV expression in each sample was normalized to the mean of the same gene in PBMC from 44 healthy donors. With the reads reprocessed by TCRdb, a single entry stands for each CDR3 protein sequence and no DNA is reported. TCRdb's processing, not the authors' own work, is the source of the V and J calls. This sample's table contains tens of thousands of distinct CDR3 sequences. Of the sample, just under 7.5% is held by the ten largest clones.

Broader findings and caveats from the paper: All seven CBZ-SJS/TEN blister samples contained a public TCRbeta CDR3 (mean roughly 14%), which was undetectable or scarce in tolerant-control and healthy-donor PBMC. According to the authors, further study is still needed to determine whether the public TCR generalizes to SJS/TEN caused by other drugs.

Specimen: PBMCs. The origin of this receptor is a human donor with toxic epidermal necrolysis, a severe cutaneous drug reaction.

The CDR3 corresponds to CAWSETGTNTEAFF. The chain uses TRBV30 and TRBJ1-1; TCRdb designates TRBD1, a call that cannot be tested without DNA. CDR1 and CDR2 (GTSNPN, SVGIG) derive from the germline V gene (reference sequence). Taken from cysteine to phenylalanine, the CDR3 has 14 residues. DNA for this receptor is not on file.